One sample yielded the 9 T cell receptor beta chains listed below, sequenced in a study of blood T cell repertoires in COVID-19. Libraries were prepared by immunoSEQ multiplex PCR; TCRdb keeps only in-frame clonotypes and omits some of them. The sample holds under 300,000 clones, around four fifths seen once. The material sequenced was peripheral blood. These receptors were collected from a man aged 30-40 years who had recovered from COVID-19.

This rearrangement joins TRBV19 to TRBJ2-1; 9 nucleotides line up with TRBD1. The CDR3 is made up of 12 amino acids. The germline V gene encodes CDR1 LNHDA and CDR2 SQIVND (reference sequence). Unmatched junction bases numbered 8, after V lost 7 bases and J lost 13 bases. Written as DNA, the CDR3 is TGTGCCAGTACCAAGGGACAGGGTGGTCAGTTCTTC. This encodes CASTKGQGGQFF.

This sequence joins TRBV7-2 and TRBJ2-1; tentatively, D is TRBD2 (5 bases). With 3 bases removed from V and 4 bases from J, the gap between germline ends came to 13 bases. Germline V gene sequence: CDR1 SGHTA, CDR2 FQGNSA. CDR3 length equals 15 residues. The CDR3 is CASSFTRGNYNEQFF. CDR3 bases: TGTGCCAGCAGCTTTACCCGGGGAAATTACAATGAGCAGTTCTTC.

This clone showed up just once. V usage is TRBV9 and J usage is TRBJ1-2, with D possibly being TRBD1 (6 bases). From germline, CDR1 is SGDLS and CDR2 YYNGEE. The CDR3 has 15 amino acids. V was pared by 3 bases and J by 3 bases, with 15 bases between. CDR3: CASSETGRSDYGYTF. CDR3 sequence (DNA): TGTGCCAGCAGCGAAACAGGGAGAAGTGACTATGGCTACACCTTC. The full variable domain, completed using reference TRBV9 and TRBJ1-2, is DSGVTQTPKHLITATGQRVTLRCSPRSGDLSVYWYQQSLDQGLQFLIQYYNGEERAKGNILERFSAQQFPDLHSELNLSSLELGDSALYFCASSETGRSDYGYTFGSGTRLTVV.

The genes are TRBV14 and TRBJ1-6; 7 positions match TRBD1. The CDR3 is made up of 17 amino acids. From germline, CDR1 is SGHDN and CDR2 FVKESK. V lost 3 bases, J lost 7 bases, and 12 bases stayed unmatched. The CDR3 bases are TGTGCCAGCAGCCATAGGTTCTCGGGGACAGAAAATTCACCCCTCCACTTT. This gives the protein CASSHRFSGTENSPLHF. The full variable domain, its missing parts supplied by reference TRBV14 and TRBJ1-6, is EAGVTQFPSHSVIEKGQTVTLRCDPISGHDNLYWYRRVMGKEIKFLLHFVKESKQDESGMPNNRFLAERTGGTYSTLKVQPAELEDSGVYFCASSHRFSGTENSPLHFGNGTRLTVT.

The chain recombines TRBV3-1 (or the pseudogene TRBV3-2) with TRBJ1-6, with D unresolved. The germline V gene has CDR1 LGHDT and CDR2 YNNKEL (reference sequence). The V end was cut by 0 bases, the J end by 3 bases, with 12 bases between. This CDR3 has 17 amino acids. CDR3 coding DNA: TGTGCCAGCAGCCAAGATCAGCACCGGGGCTATAATTCACCCCTCCACTTT. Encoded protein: CASSQDQHRGYNSPLHF.

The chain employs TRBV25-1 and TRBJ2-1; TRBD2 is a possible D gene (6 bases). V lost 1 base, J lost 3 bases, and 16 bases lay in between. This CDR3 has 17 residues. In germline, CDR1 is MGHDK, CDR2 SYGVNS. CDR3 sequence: CASSEWGRLSNYNEQFF. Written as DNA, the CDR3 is TGTGCCAGCAGTGAATGGGGGAGGCTATCTAACTACAATGAGCAGTTCTTC.

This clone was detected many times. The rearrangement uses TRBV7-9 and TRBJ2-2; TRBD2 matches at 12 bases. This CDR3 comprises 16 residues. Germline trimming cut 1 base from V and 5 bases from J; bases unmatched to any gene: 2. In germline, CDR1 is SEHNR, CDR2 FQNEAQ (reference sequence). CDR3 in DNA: TGTGCCAGCAGCTTAGGGACTAGCGGGGCAACCGGGGAGCTGTTTTTT. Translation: CASSLGTSGATGELFF.

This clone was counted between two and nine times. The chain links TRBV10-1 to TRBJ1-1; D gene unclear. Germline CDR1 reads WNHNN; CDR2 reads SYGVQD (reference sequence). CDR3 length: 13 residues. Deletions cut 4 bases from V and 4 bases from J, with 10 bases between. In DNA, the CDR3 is TGCGCCAGCAGTGTGGCGTCGGGCACTGAAGCTTTCTTT. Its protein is CASSVASGTEAFF.

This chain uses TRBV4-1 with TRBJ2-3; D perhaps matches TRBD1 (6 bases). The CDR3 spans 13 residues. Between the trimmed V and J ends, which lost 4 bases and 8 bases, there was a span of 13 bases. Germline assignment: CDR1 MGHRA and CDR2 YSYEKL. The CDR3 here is CASSPRDKGTQYF. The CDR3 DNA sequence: TGCGCCAGCAGCCCACGGGACAAGGGTACGCAGTATTTT.